The present T cell receptor beta chain was sequenced within a study of blood T cell repertoires in COVID-19. The germline V gene encodes CDR1 SGHDT and CDR2 YYEEEE. This CDR3 has 15 amino acids. V lost 0 bases to trimming and J lost 2 bases; unmatched junction nucleotides: 2. The method was immunoSEQ multiplex PCR; TCRdb's version includes in-frame clones alone and lacks a portion of them. The table includes approximately 93,000 clones, approximately 77% detected once. Specimen: peripheral blood. The chain combines TRBV5-6 with TRBJ2-3, with 8 bases lining up with TRBD2. The sequence was collected from a woman at least 80 years old with acute or convalescent COVID-19. The CDR3 coding sequence is TGTGCCAGCAGCTTGGCCGGGAGGGCCACAGATACGCAGTATTTT. It specifies CASSLAGRATDTQYF.